These T cell receptor beta chains were read from a single sample in a study of blood T cells in healthy people across ages. Via MiXCR, TCRdb re-called the 5' RACE reads, giving one row per CDR3 protein. Of approximately 1.5 million distinct CDR3 sequences listed, about 42% are singletons. Source material: blood. These receptors were collected from a woman under 30 in good health. The CDR3 runs from the conserved cysteine through the conserved F or W. D genes are given only for firm matches. Clone size is given for some rows only: seen once, a few or many times, or a class if the clone is expanded.

D gene: .
CDR3 length: 13
clone size: .
V gene: TRBV14
J gene: TRBJ2-7
CDR3 DNA: TGTGCCAGCAGCCATGAGAGCTCTTACGAGCAGTACTTC
CDR3 protein: CASSHESSYEQYF

D gene: .
CDR3 length: 13
clone size: .
V gene: TRBV20-1
J gene: TRBJ1-1
CDR3 DNA: TGCAGTGCTAGAGACGGGGGGGACACTGAAGCTTTCTTT
CDR3 protein: CSARDGGDTEAFF

D gene: .
CDR3 length: 12
clone size: few
V gene: TRBV29-1
J gene: TRBJ2-5
CDR3 DNA: TGCAGCGCGACAGGTCAGCGAGAGACCCAGTACTTC
CDR3 protein: CSATGQRETQYF

D gene: TRBD2
CDR3 length: 16
clone size: few
V gene: TRBV5-1
J gene: TRBJ2-6
CDR3 DNA: TGCGCCAGCAGCTTGACTAGCGTAGCCGGGGCCAACGTCCTGACTTTC
CDR3 protein: CASSLTSVAGANVLTF

D gene: .
CDR3 length: 16
clone size: .
V gene: TRBV27
J gene: TRBJ2-3
CDR3 DNA: TGTGCCAGCAGTTTACTCCCCGTCGCGGGCACAGATACGCAGTATTTT
CDR3 protein: CASSLLPVAGTDTQYF

D gene: .
CDR3 length: 16
clone size: many
V gene: TRBV4-3
J gene: TRBJ2-6
CDR3 DNA: TGCGCCAGCAGCCAAGAAGGAGGATCTGGGGCCAACGTCCTGACTTTC
CDR3 protein: CASSQEGGSGANVLTF

D gene: .
CDR3 length: 14
clone size: .
V gene: TRBV6-6
J gene: TRBJ1-6
CDR3 DNA: TGTGCCAGCAGTGACGACAGGAAAAATTCACCCCTCCACTTT
CDR3 protein: CASSDDRKNSPLHF

D gene: .
CDR3 length: 14
clone size: .
V gene: TRBV6-2/TRBV6-3
J gene: TRBJ2-1
CDR3 DNA: TGTGCCAGCAGTTACAACCCGAATTACAATGAGCAGTTCTTC
CDR3 protein: CASSYNPNYNEQFF

D gene: .
CDR3 length: 13
clone size: many
V gene: TRBV29-1
J gene: TRBJ2-3
CDR3 DNA: TGCAGCGTTTACCGGTCCGGCACAGATACGCAGTATTTT
CDR3 protein: CSVYRSGTDTQYF

D gene: .
CDR3 length: 11
clone size: few
V gene: TRBV6-2/TRBV6-3
J gene: TRBJ2-7
CDR3 DNA: TGTGCCAGCAGCCGCCCGGGCGAGCAGTACTTC
CDR3 protein: CASSRPGEQYF

D gene: TRBD1
CDR3 length: 15
clone size: .
V gene: TRBV20-1
J gene: TRBJ2-1
CDR3 DNA: TGCAGTGCTAGTGTTGTGGCAGGGGGCTTTGGGGAGCAGTTCTTC
CDR3 protein: CSASVVAGGFGEQFF

D gene: .
CDR3 length: 15
clone size: few
V gene: TRBV6-6
J gene: TRBJ2-3
CDR3 DNA: TGTGCCAGCAGTGACCCCCCGCAGGGGAAAGATACGCAGTATTTT
CDR3 protein: CASSDPPQGKDTQYF

D gene: .
CDR3 length: 16
clone size: .
V gene: TRBV4-3
J gene: TRBJ1-5
CDR3 DNA: TGCGCCAGCAGCCAAGAGGCGAGTGATAGCAATCAGCCCCAGCATTTT
CDR3 protein: CASSQEASDSNQPQHF

D gene: .
CDR3 length: 15
clone size: .
V gene: TRBV7-2
J gene: TRBJ1-6
CDR3 DNA: TGTGCCAGCAGCTTAGAAAGGGGGGGTTCTTCACCCCTCCACTTT
CDR3 protein: CASSLERGGSSPLHF

D gene: TRBD2
CDR3 length: 14
clone size: .
V gene: TRBV6-2/TRBV6-3
J gene: TRBJ2-3
CDR3 DNA: TGTGCCAGCAGGACTAGCGGGAGTTCAGATACGCAGTATTTT
CDR3 protein: CASRTSGSSDTQYF

D gene: .
CDR3 length: 15
clone size: .
V gene: TRBV6-1
J gene: TRBJ2-1
CDR3 DNA: TGTGCCAGCAGTGACCCCGGCGGGGTCTCCTACGAGCAGTTCTTC
CDR3 protein: CASSDPGGVSYEQFF

D gene: TRBD1
CDR3 length: 15
clone size: few
V gene: TRBV29-1
J gene: TRBJ1-1
CDR3 DNA: TGCAGCGTTGAAGGCGGGGACAGCCGCATTCCCGGAGCTTTCTTT
CDR3 protein: CSVEGGDSRIPGAFF